Presented here are 11 T cell receptor beta chains from one specimen sequenced in a study of CD8 T cells in Susac syndrome. The RNA input was about 0.45 to 1 ug, and it was reverse transcribed with random hexamers. MiXCR, run by TCRdb on the immunoSEQ multiplex PCR reads, gives a single entry per CDR3 protein. Of about 300,000 distinct CDR3 sequences listed, about 85% are singletons. The sample was CD8+ T cells from PBMCs. Receptors originate from a human donor with multiple sclerosis.

This clonotype has only a few counts. V gene TRBV5-1 combines with J gene TRBJ2-1; D may be TRBD2 (6 bases). Germline V CDR1 and CDR2: SGHRS, YFSETQ. The germline V and J ends were trimmed by 1 base and 10 bases, with 12 bases remaining between them. The CDR3 contains 13 residues. The CDR3 region is CASSLPGAREQFF. The CDR3 nucleotides are TGCGCCAGCAGCTTGCCGGGAGCGCGGGAGCAGTTCTTC.

This clonotype was counted once. V gene TRBV10-3 combines with J gene TRBJ2-5, with TRBD2 matching 8 bases. CDR1 ENHRY and CDR2 SYGVKD come from the germline V gene. The CDR3 loop spans 14 amino acids. V lost 2 bases and J lost 5; bases outside the gene matches: 4. The CDR3 sequence is CAISEGASGETQYF. In DNA form, the CDR3 reads TGTGCCATCAGTGAGGGGGCTAGCGGGGAGACCCAGTACTTC.

The chain combines TRBV2 with TRBJ1-2, with TRBD1 as a possible D gene (6 bases). Trimming cost V 4 bases and J 6 bases, with 12 bases left between them. The CDR3 length is 13 residues. Germline V gene data show CDR1 as SNHLY and CDR2 as FYNNEI. The CDR3 reads CASSGGQQNGYTF. The CDR3 DNA reads TGTGCCAGCAGTGGTGGACAGCAGAATGGCTACACCTTC.

As DNA, the CDR3 is TGCAGTGCTAGAGAACTGTGGGGGGAGACCCAGTACTTC. It yields the protein CSARELWGETQYF. J is TRBJ2-5 and V is TRBV20-1; either TRBD1 or TRBD2 may supply D (5 bases each). Trimming stripped 0 bases from V and 5 bases from J, with 10 bases between. Per the germline V gene, CDR1 is DFQATT and CDR2 is SNEGSKA (reference sequence). CDR3 length: 13 amino acids.

The chain couples TRBV9 to TRBJ2-1; 10 nucleotides agree with TRBD2. Germline CDR1 and CDR2: SGDLS and YYNGEE. V was pared by 3 bases and J by 0 bases, with 6 bases of the junction left unmatched. CDR3 length equals 17 residues. DNA for the CDR3: TGTGCCAGCAGCGGCGTAGCGGGAGGCTTCTCCTACAATGAGCAGTTCTTC. This sequence encodes CASSGVAGGFSYNEQFF.

The genes are TRBV7-9 and TRBJ2-1; D is undetermined. Per germline, CDR1 SEHNR and CDR2 FQNEAQ (reference sequence). Trimming took 4 bases from V and 10 from J, leaving 14 bases between them. The CDR3 covers 13 residues. The DNA for the CDR3 is TGTGCCAGCAGCTCACAAAGACTGGTCGAGCAGTTCTTC. This encodes CASSSQRLVEQFF.

A note on this clonotype: Compared with germline, one end of the junction differs, possibly owing to a read error. The chain uses TRBV7-9 and TRBJ2-5; D gene unclear. The germline V gene encodes CDR1 SEHNR and CDR2 FQNEAQ (reference sequence). The CDR3 has 14 amino acids. The CDR3 nucleotides are TGTGCCAGCAGCTTAACGTCGTACCAAGAGACCCAGTGCTTC. Protein product: CASSLTSYQETQCF. The entire variable domain, with the rest obtained from reference TRBV7-9 and TRBJ2-5, is as follows: DTGVSQNPRHKITKRGQNVTFRCDPISEHNRLYWYRQTLGQGPEFLTYFQNEAQLEKSRLLSDRFSAERPKGSFSTLEIQRTEQGDSAMYLCASSLTSYQETQCFGPGTRLLVL.

This clonotype was picked up a small number of times. V usage is TRBV7-8 and J usage is TRBJ2-3, with TRBD2 identical over 8 bases. In germline, CDR1 is SGHVS, CDR2 FQNEAQ. The CDR3 covers 16 residues. The V and J ends lost 2 bases and 1 base, in that order; junction bases with no gene match: 5. CDR3 residues: CASSLRAGGGTDTQYF. CDR3 DNA sequence: TGTGCCAGCAGCTTAAGGGCGGGAGGTGGCACAGATACGCAGTATTTT.

The gene calls are TRBV29-1 and TRBJ2-7; 9 nucleotides align to TRBD1. Per the germline V gene, CDR1 is SQVTM and CDR2 is ANQGSEA. V shed 1 base, J shed 1 base, and the junction held 8 bases outside the gene matches. The CDR3 contains 16 residues. Here the CDR3 reads CSVEVESGTGSYEQYF. CDR3 bases: TGCAGCGTTGAAGTCGAATCCGGGACAGGGTCCTACGAGCAGTACTTC.

The rearrangement links TRBV27 to TRBJ2-3; TRBD2 agrees at 9 bases. Germline V gene lookup returns CDR1 MNHEY and CDR2 SMNVEV (reference sequence). V gave up 11 bases and J gave up 4 bases; unmatched junction bases: 10. CDR3 length equals 14 residues. The CDR3 sequence: CAPTSGGLADTQYF. The CDR3 nucleotides are TGTGCCCCCACGAGCGGGGGGCTCGCAGATACGCAGTATTTT.

V and J are TRBV4-1 and TRBJ1-4; D call uncertain. Germline values: CDR1 MGHRA, CDR2 YSYEKL. V was shortened by 1 base and J by 8 bases, with 11 bases between the two germline ends. The CDR3 covers 14 residues. The CDR3 protein is CASSQAAIGEKLFF. CDR3 nucleotides: TGCGCCAGCAGCCAAGCGGCGATTGGGGAAAAACTGTTTTTT.